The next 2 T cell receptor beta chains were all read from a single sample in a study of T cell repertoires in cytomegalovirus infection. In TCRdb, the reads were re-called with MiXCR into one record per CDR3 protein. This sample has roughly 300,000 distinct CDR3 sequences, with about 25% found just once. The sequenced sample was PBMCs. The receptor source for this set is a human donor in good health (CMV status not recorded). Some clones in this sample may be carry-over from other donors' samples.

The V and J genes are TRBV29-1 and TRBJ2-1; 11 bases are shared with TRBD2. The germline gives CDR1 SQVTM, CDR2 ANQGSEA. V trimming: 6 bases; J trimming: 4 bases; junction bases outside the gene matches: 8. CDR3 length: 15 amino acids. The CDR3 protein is CSVAPSGRNYNEQFF. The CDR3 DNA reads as TGCAGCGTCGCTCCTAGCGGGAGGAATTACAATGAGCAGTTCTTC.

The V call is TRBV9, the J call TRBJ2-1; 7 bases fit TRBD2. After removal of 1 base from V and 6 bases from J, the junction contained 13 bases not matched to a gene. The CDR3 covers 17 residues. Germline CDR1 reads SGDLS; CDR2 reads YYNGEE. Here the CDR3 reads CASSVWGGGGASNEQFF. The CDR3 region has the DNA TGTGCCAGCAGCGTATGGGGAGGCGGGGGAGCCAGCAATGAGCAGTTCTTC.